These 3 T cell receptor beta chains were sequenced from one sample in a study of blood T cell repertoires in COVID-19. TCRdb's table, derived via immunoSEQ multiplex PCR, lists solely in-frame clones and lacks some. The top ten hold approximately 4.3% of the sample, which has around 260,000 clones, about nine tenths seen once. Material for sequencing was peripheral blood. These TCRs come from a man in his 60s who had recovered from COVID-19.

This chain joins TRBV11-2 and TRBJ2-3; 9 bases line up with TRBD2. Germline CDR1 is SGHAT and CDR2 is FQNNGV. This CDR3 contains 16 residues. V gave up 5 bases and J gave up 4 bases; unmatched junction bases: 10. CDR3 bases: TGTGCCAGCAGCCCGGGGGGGACTAGCATCTCAGATACGCAGTATTTT. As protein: CASSPGGTSISDTQYF.

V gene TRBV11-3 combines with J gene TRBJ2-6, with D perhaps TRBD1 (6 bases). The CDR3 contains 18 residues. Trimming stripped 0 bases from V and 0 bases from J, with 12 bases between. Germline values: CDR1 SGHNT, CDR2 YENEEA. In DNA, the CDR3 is TGTGCCAGCAGCTTAGACAGGGGCCCCAGCTCTGGGGCCAACGTCCTGACTTTC. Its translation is CASSLDRGPSSGANVLTF.

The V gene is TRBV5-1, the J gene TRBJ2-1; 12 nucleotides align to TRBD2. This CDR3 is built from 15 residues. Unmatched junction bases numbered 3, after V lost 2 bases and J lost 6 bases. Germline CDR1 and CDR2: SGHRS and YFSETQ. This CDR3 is CASSLTSGGPNEQFF. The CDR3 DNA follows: TGCGCCAGCAGCTTAACTAGCGGGGGGCCCAATGAGCAGTTCTTC.